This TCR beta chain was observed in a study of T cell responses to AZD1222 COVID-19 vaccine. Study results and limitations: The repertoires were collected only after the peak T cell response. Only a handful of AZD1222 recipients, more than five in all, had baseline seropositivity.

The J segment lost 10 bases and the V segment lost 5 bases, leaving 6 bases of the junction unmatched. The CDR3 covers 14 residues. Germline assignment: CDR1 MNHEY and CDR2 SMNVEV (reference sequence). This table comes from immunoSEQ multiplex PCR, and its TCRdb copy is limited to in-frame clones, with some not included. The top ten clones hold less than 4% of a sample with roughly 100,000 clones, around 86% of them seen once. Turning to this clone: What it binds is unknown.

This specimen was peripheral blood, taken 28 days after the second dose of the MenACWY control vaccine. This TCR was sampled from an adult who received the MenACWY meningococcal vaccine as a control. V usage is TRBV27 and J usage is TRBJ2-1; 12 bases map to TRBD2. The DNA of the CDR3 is TGTGCCAGCAGTCGGACTAGCGGGGTGAGGGAGCAGTTCTTC. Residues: CASSRTSGVREQFF.